This T cell receptor beta chain was retrieved from a study of T-cell memory formation after mild COVID-19. This clonotype was seen a few times. The CDR3 contains 17 residues. Trimming stripped 1 base from V and 4 bases from J, with 20 bases between. Germline V gene lookup returns CDR1 MGHRA and CDR2 YSYEKL. One entry per CDR3 protein results from TCRdb running MiXCR on the 5' RACE reads. Counted here are roughly 510,000 distinct CDR3 sequences, 17% occurring once; the ten biggest clones make up roughly 8.2%. This sequence was found in an adult woman who had mild COVID-19 (a few samples of this study predate the infection). Cell type and time point are not known. The source material was PBMCs or a T cell subset sorted from them (not recorded which). J is TRBJ2-7 and V is TRBV4-1; no definite D call. For the CDR3, the DNA is TGCGCCAGCAGCCAAGGTCCGTCGATATCAATGGGGTACGAGCAGTACTTC. This sequence encodes CASSQGPSISMGYEQYF.